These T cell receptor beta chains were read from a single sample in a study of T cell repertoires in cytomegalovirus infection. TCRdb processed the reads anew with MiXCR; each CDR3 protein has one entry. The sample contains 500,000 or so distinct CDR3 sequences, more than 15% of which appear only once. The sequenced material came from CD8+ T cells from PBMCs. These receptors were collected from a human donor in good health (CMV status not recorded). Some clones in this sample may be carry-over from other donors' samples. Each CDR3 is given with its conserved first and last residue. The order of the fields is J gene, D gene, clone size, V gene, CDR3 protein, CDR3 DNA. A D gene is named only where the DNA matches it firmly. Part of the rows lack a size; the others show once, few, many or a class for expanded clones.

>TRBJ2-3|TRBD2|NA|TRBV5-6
CASSLAGVAGADTQYF
TGTGCCAGCAGCTTGGCCGGGGTAGCGGGGGCAGATACGCAGTATTTT
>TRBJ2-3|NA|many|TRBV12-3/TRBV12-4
CASRTGEGSTDTQYF
TGTGCCAGCAGAACAGGGGAGGGGAGCACAGATACGCAGTATTTT
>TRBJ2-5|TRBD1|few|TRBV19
CASRSDRVYETQYF
TGTGCCAGTAGGAGCGACAGGGTTTACGAGACCCAGTACTTC
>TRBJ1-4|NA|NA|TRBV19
CASTQGSEKLFF
TGTGCCAGTACGCAGGGTTCTGAAAAACTGTTTTTT
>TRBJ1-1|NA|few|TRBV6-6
CASSSFEAFF
TGTGCCAGCAGCTCCTTCGAAGCTTTCTTT
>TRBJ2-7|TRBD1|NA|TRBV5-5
CASSSSGQQDEQYF
TGTGCCAGCAGCTCCTCGGGACAGCAAGACGAGCAGTACTTC
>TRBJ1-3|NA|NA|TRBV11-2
CASSPPGNAIYF
TGTGCCAGCAGCCCTCCTGGAAACGCCATATATTTT
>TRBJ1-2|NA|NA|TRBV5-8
CASSLAVGFGYGYTF
TGTGCCAGCAGCTTGGCTGTAGGGTTCGGCTATGGCTACACCTTC
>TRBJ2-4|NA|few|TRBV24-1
CATSDLHNRTVAKNIQYF
TGTGCCACCAGTGATTTGCACAACAGGACCGTAGCCAAAAACATTCAGTACTTC
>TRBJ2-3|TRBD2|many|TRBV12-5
CASALLTSGKDTQYF
TGTGCTAGTGCCCTACTGACTAGCGGTAAAGATACGCAGTATTTT
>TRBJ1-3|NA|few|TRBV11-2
CASSRDGGNTIYF
TGTGCCAGCAGCAGAGACGGCGGAAACACCATATATTTT
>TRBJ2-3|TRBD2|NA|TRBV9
CASSVGIAGDTQYF
TGTGCCAGCAGCGTAGGCATAGCGGGAGATACGCAGTATTTT
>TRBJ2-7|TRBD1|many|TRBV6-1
CASRETGDYEQYF
TGTGCCAGCAGAGAGACAGGGGACTACGAGCAGTACTTC
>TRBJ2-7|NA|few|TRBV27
CASSLHGSVYEQYF
TGTGCCAGCAGTTTGCACGGGTCGGTCTACGAGCAGTACTTC
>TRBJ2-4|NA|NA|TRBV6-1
CAAGLVRDIPYF
TGTGCAGCCGGGTTGGTAAGGGACATTCCGTACTTC
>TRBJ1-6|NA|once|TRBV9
CASSAARDMRGMNSPLHF
TGTGCCAGCAGCGCCGCCCGGGACATGAGGGGGATGAATTCACCCCTCCACTTT
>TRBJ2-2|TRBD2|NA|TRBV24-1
CATSDHPGLAPGELFF
TGTGCCACCAGTGACCACCCTGGACTAGCCCCCGGGGAGCTGTTTTTT
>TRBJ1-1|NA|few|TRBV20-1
CSASGEAGILLNTEAFF
TGCAGTGCTTCCGGGGAGGCAGGAATTTTATTGAACACTGAAGCTTTCTTT
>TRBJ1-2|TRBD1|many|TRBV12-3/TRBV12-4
CASSPRTGGKTF
TGTGCCAGCAGTCCTCGGACAGGGGGGAAGACCTTC
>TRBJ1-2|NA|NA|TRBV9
CASSVSQTTNYGYTF
TGTGCCAGCAGCGTGAGTCAAACTACTAACTATGGCTACACCTTC
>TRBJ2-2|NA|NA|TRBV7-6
CASIEGTGELFF
TGTGCCAGCATCGAGGGAACCGGGGAGCTGTTTTTT
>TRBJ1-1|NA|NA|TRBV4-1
CASSQDLRGNTEAFF
TGTGCCAGCAGCCAAGATCTTAGGGGAAACACTGAAGCTTTCTTT
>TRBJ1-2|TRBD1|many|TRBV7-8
CASSLGVGQENYGYTF
TGTGCCAGCAGCTTAGGCGTGGGACAGGAAAACTATGGCTACACCTTC
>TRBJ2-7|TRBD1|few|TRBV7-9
CASSPPGTGDPYEQYF
TGTGCCAGCAGCCCCCCAGGGACAGGGGACCCCTACGAGCAGTACTTC
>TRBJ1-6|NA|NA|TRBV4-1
CASSQDQGPTYNSPLHF
TGCGCCAGCAGCCAAGACCAGGGCCCAACCTATAATTCACCCCTCCACTTT
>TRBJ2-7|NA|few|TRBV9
CASSVGGGPTTGYEQYF
TGTGCCAGCAGCGTAGGAGGTGGGCCGACCACTGGCTACGAGCAGTACTTC
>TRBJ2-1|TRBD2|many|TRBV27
CASSRRSGGNNNEQFF
TGTGCCAGCAGCCGTCGAAGCGGGGGGAACAACAATGAGCAGTTCTTC
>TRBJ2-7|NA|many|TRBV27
CASSWGHEQYF
TGTGCCAGCAGCTGGGGGCACGAGCAGTACTTC
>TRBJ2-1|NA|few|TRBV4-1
CASSHPVTSSYNEQFF
TGCGCCAGCAGCCACCCTGTGACAAGCTCCTACAATGAGCAGTTCTTC
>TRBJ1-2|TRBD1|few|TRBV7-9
CASSHRDRVSGYTF
TGTGCCAGCAGCCACCGGGACAGGGTCTCTGGCTACACCTTC
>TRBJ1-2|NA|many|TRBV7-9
CASSLGSTAGYTF
TGTGCCAGCAGCTTAGGTTCTACAGCTGGCTACACCTTC